This T cell receptor beta chain was recorded in a study of blood T cells in healthy people across ages. The germline V gene encodes CDR1 SQVTM and CDR2 ANQGSEA. This CDR3 has 13 residues. A J-beta primer mix and a sample-barcoded 5' primer were used in a second PCR of about 7 to 12 cycles. A 12-random-nucleotide template-switch adaptor tagged each cDNA molecule. MiXCR, applied by TCRdb to the 5' RACE reads, yields one record per CDR3 protein. The table has fewer than 800,000 distinct CDR3 sequences, approximately 49% seen once; the top ten hold about 32%. With regard to this clonotype: The CDR3 carries no conserved terminal phenylalanine or tryptophan, so it likely arises from a read error.

Material: blood. This sequence originates from a woman in her sixties or seventies in good health. The chain combines TRBV29-1 with TRBJ2-5, with 8 bases lining up with TRBD1. The DNA end favors TRBJ2-1, so the J call may be wrong. CDR3 DNA sequence: TGCAGCACCGAGGACAGGGCAGAAGAGACCCAGTTCTGC. Encoded protein: CSTEDRAEETQFC.